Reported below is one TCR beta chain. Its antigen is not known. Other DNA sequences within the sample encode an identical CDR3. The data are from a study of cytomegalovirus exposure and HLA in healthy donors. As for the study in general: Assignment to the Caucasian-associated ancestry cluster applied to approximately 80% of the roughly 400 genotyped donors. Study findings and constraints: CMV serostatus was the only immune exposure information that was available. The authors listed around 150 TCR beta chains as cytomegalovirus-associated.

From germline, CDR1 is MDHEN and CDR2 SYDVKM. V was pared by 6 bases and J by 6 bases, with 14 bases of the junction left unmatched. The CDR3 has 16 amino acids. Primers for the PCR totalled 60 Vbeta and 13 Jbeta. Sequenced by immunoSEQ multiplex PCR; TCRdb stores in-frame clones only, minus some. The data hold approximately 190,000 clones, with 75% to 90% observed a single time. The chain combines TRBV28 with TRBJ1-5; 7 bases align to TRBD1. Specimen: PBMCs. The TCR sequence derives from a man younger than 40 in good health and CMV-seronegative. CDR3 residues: CASSPTPRQGAQPQHF. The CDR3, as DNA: TGTGCCAGCAGCCCCACCCCTCGACAGGGAGCTCAGCCCCAGCATTTT.